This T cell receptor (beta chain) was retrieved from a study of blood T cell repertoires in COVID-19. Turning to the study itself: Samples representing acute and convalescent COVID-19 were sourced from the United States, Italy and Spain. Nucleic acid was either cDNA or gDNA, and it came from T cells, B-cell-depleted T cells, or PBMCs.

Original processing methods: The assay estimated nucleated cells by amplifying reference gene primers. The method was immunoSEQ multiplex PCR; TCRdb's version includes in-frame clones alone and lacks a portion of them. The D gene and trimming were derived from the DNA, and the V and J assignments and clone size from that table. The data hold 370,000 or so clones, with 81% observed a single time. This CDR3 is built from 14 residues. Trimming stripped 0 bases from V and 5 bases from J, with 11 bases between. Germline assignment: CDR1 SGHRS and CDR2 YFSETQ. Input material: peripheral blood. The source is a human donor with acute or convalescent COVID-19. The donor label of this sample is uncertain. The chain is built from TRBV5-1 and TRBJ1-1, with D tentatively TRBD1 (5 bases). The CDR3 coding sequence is TGCGCCAGCAGCTTGGTAGGGGCGAGAACTGAAGCTTTCTTT. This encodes CASSLVGARTEAFF.